The source of this T cell receptor (beta chain) is a study of T cells in Graves' hyperthyroidism and ophthalmopathy. Study-wide results and limits: Researchers found most expanded thyroid clonotypes above 0.001 in blood as well.

The CDR3 consists of 14 residues. The germline V gene has CDR1 MGHRA and CDR2 YSYEKL. V shed 0 bases and J shed 10 bases, with 15 bases lying between them. Using RNA transcripts as the source, TCR beta CDR3 regions were amplified. The HTBI primer set was used in a first-round RT-PCR of the TCR CDR3. From the multiplex PCR reads, TCRdb called clonotypes with MiXCR, one entry per CDR3 protein. The sample yields 550,000 to 700,000 distinct CDR3 sequences, under 60% seen once. This clonotype was counted a few times. The antigen remains undetermined. This TCR derives from an adult woman with Graves' disease, either hyperthyroidism or ophthalmopathy (not recorded which). The chain carries TRBV4-1 and TRBJ1-1; perhaps TRBD1 as D (5 bases). The specimen sequenced was peripheral blood or thyroid tissue (not recorded which). This CDR3 reads CASSQDLVQRGAFF. CDR3 sequence (DNA): TGCGCCAGCAGCCAAGATTTGGTCCAGAGGGGAGCTTTCTTT.